This T cell receptor (beta chain) emerged from a study of cytomegalovirus exposure and HLA in healthy donors. Data came from immunoSEQ multiplex PCR; TCRdb stores just in-frame clones and leaves some out. The top ten hold about 0.8% of the sample, which has more than 250,000 clones, roughly 89% seen once. CDR1 SGDLS and CDR2 YYNGEE come from the germline V gene. Trimming took off 3 bases at V and 3 bases at J, with 16 bases between the two ends. This CDR3 has 16 residues. This receptor was obtained from a woman younger than 35 in good health and CMV-seronegative. Sequenced: PBMCs. V usage is TRBV9 and J usage is TRBJ2-1; D may be TRBD1 (6 bases). The CDR3 here is CASSALQGQNYNEQFF. The CDR3 coding sequence is TGTGCCAGCAGCGCACTCCAAGGACAGAACTACAATGAGCAGTTCTTC.